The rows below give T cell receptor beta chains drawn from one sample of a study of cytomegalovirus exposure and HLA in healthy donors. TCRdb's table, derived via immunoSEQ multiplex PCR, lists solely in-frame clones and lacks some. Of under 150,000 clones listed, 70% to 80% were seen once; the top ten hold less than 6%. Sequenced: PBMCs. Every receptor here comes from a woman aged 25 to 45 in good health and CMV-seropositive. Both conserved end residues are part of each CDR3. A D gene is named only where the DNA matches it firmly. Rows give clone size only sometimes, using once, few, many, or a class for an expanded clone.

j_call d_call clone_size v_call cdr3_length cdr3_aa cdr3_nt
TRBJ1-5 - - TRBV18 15 CASSPQQAEHQPQHF TGTGCCAGCTCACCACAACAGGCAGAACATCAGCCCCAGCATTTT
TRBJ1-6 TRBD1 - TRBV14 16 CASSDLRTGANSPLHF TGTGCCAGCAGCGACCTAAGGACAGGGGCTAATTCACCCCTCCACTTT
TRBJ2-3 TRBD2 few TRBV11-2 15 CASSTLAGGTDTQYF TGTGCCAGCAGCACGTTAGCGGGAGGCACAGATACGCAGTATTTT
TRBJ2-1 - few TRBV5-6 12 CASSSGTGEQFF TGTGCCAGCAGCTCCGGGACTGGCGAGCAGTTCTTC
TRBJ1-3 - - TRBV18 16 CASSLNRQSSGNTIYF TGTGCCAGCTCACTTAACCGACAGAGCTCTGGAAACACCATATATTTT
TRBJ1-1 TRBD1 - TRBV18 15 CASSPRTGRDTEAFF TGTGCCAGCTCACCTAGGACAGGACGTGACACTGAAGCTTTCTTT
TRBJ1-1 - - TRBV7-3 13 CASSRTMNTEAFF TGTGCCAGCAGCCGGACAATGAACACTGAAGCTTTCTTT
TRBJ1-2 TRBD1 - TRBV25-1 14 CATQTGYSRNGYTF TGTGCCACCCAGACAGGGTACTCTCGAAATGGCTACACCTTC
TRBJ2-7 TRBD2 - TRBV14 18 CASSQEGASSGRYYEQYF TGTGCCAGCAGCCAAGAGGGAGCCTCTAGCGGGAGGTACTACGAGCAGTACTTC
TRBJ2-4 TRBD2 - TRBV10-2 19 CATETSPSGVSYRKNIQYF TGCGCCACCGAAACCTCTCCTAGCGGGGTGAGCTATCGCAAAAACATTCAGTACTTC
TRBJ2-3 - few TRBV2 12 CASRQGPDTQYF TGTGCCAGCAGACAGGGTCCAGATACGCAGTATTTT
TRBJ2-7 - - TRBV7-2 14 CASSLSGEVYEQYF TGTGCCAGCAGCTTATCGGGGGAAGTCTACGAGCAGTACTTC
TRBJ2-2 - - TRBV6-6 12 CASSEVIGELFF TGTGCCAGCAGTGAGGTTATCGGGGAGCTGTTTTTT
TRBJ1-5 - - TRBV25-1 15 CASSDSLWSGQPQHF TGTGCCAGCAGTGACTCGCTCTGGAGCGGTCAGCCCCAGCATTTT
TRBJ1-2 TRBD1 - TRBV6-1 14 CASSEEGGGFAYTF TGTGCTAGCAGTGAAGAAGGGGGCGGGTTTGCCTACACCTTC
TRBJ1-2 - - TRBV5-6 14 CASSLPADRTGYTF TGTGCCAGCAGCTTACCGGCAGACAGGACTGGCTACACCTTC
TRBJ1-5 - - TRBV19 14 CASTLSQGEQPQHF TGTGCCAGTACTTTATCACAGGGTGAACAGCCCCAGCATTTT
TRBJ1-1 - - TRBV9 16 CASSVDSGGGGTEAFF TGTGCCAGCAGCGTAGATAGTGGGGGGGGCGGCACTGAAGCTTTCTTT
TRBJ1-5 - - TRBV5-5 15 CASSANRDYNQPQHF TGTGCCAGCAGCGCGAACCGGGATTATAATCAGCCCCAGCATTTT
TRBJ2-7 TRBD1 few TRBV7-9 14 CASSPRDRDYEQYF TGTGCCAGCAGCCCCCGGGACAGGGATTACGAGCAGTACTTC
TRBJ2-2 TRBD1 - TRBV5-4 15 CASSSGTGATGELFF TGTGCCAGCAGCAGCGGGACAGGGGCCACCGGGGAGCTGTTTTTT
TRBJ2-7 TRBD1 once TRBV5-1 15 CASSSTGQGTYEQYF TGCGCCAGCAGCTCTACGGGACAGGGAACCTACGAGCAGTACTTC
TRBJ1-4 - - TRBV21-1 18 CASSLTLMGGTNDEKLFF TGTGCCAGCAGTCTAACCTTAATGGGGGGGACTAATGATGAAAAACTGTTTTTT
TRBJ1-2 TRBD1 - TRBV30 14 CAWRGDRRNYGYTF TGTGCCTGGAGAGGGGACAGAAGGAACTATGGCTACACCTTC
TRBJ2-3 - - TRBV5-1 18 CASSSGGTSGMSTDTQYF TGCGCCAGCAGCTCGGGTGGAACTAGTGGGATGAGCACAGATACGCAGTATTTT
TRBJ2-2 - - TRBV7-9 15 CASSLPPGGTGELFF TGTGCCAGCAGCTTACCCCCGGGCGGGACCGGGGAGCTGTTTTTT
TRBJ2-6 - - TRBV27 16 CASSFLRASGANVLTF TGTGCCAGCAGTTTTCTGCGGGCCTCTGGGGCCAACGTCCTGACTTTC
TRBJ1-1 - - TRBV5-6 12 CASSFLNTEAFF TGTGCCAGCAGCTTCTTGAACACTGAAGCTTTCTTT
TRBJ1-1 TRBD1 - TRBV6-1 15 CASSDRTGMNTEAFF TGTGCCAGCAGTGACAGGACAGGAATGAACACTGAAGCTTTCTTT
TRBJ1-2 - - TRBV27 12 CASSLSGGPLTF TGTGCCAGCAGTTTATCTGGGGGCCCCCTCACCTTC
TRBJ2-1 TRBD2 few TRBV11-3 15 CASAMGGSSYNEQFF TGTGCCAGCGCAATGGGGGGGAGCTCCTACAATGAGCAGTTCTTC
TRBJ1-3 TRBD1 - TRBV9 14 CASSVTGYGNTIYF TGTGCCAGCAGCGTGACAGGGTACGGAAACACCATATATTTT
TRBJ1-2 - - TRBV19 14 CASSIQPGLNGYTF TGTGCCAGTAGTATACAACCAGGGCTAAATGGCTACACCTTC
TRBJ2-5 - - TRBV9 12 CASSVEEGTQYF TGTGCCAGCAGCGTAGAGGAGGGAACCCAGTACTTC
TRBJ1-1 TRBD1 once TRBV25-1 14 CASSEIRGDTEAFF TGTGCCAGCAGTGAAATCAGGGGGGACACTGAAGCTTTCTTT
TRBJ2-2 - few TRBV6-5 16 CASSYPGTHYTGELFF TGTGCCAGCAGTTACCCCGGGACACATTACACCGGGGAGCTGTTTTTT
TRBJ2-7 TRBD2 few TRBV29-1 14 CSVEWSGRAYEQYF TGCAGCGTTGAATGGAGCGGGAGGGCCTACGAGCAGTACTTC
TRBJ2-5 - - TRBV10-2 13 CASSQGWRETQYF TGCGCCAGCAGCCAGGGATGGCGAGAGACCCAGTACTTC
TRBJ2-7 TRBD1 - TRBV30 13 CAWNLQGIHEQYF TGTGCCTGGAATCTACAGGGGATCCACGAGCAGTACTTC
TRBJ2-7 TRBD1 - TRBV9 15 CASSARDRVVYEQYF TGTGCCAGCAGCGCCCGGGACAGGGTTGTCTACGAGCAGTACTTC
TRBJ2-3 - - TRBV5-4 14 CASSLDRATDTQYF TGTGCCAGCAGCTTGGACAGGGCGACAGATACGCAGTATTTT
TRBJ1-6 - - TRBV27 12 CASSLNGAPLHF TGTGCCAGCAGTCTCAACGGGGCACCCCTCCACTTT
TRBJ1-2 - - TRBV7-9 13 CASTTGRGYGYTF TGTGCCAGCACCACCGGACGGGGGTATGGCTACACCTTC
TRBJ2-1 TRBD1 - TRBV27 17 CASSTVLGQGSYNEQFF TGTGCCAGCAGCACCGTTTTGGGACAGGGCTCCTACAATGAGCAGTTCTTC
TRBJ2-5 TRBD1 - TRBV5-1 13 CASSTTGWETQYF TGCGCCAGCAGCACGACAGGGTGGGAGACCCAGTACTTC
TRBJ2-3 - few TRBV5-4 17 CASSKFAIGDRTDTQYF TGTGCCAGCAGCAAGTTTGCAATCGGGGATAGAACAGATACGCAGTATTTT
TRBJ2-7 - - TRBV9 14 CASSVEGTFYEQYF TGTGCCAGCAGCGTAGAAGGGACATTCTACGAGCAGTACTTC
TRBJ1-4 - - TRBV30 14 CAWSRLATNEKLFF TGTGCCTGGAGCAGACTTGCAACTAATGAAAAACTGTTTTTT
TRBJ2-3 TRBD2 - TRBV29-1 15 CSVYGYGSGADTQYF TGCAGCGTCTACGGGTATGGAAGCGGGGCAGATACGCAGTATTTT
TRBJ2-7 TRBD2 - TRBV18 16 CASSPGPGLASYEQYF TGTGCCAGCTCACCGGGTCCGGGACTAGCGTCCTACGAGCAGTACTTC
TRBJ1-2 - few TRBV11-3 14 CASSLDLSLYGYTF TGTGCCAGCAGCTTAGATCTGTCACTGTATGGCTACACCTTC
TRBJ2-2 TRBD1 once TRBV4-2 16 CASSQPGTENTGELFF TGTGCCAGCAGCCAACCTGGGACAGAGAACACCGGGGAGCTGTTTTTT
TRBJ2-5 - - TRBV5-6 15 CASSLGNQGGETQYF TGTGCCAGCAGCTTGGGGAATCAGGGGGGTGAGACCCAGTACTTC
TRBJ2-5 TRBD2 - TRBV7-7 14 CASSFGGGQETQYF TGTGCTAGCAGCTTTGGGGGAGGGCAAGAGACCCAGTACTTC
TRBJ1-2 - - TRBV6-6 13 CASNSQGPNGYTF TGTGCCAGCAACTCCCAGGGGCCAAATGGCTACACCTTC
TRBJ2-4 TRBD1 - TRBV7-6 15 CASSLGTGMVNIQYF TGTGCCAGCAGCTTAGGGACAGGGATGGTAAACATTCAGTACTTC
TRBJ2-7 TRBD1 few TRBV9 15 CASSEDRGLSYEQYF TGTGCCAGCAGCGAAGACAGGGGACTCTCCTACGAGCAGTACTTC
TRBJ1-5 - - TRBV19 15 CASRITVANNQPQHF TGTGCCAGTAGAATAACAGTAGCGAACAATCAGCCCCAGCATTTT
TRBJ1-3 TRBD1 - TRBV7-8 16 CASSATGTGWGNTIYF TGTGCCAGCAGCGCGACCGGGACAGGGTGGGGAAACACCATATATTTT
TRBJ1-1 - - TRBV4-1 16 CASRVRGQPLNTEAFF TGCGCCAGCAGAGTGCGGGGGCAGCCTTTGAACACTGAAGCTTTCTTT